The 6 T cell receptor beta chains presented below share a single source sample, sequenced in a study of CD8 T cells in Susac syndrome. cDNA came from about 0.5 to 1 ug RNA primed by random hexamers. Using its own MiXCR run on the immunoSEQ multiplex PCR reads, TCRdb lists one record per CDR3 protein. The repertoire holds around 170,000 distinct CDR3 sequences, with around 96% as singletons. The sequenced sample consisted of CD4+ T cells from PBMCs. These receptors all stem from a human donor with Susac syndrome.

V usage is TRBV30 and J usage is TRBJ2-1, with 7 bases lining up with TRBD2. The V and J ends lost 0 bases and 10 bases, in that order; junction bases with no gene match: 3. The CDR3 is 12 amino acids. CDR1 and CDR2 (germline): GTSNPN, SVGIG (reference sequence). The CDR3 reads CAWSVLAQEQFF. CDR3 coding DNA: TGTGCCTGGAGTGTACTAGCGCAAGAGCAGTTCTTC.

The CDR3, as DNA: TGTGCCAGCTCACCAGGGGCCGGGAATGAGCAGTTCTTC. Protein sequence: CASSPGAGNEQFF. This sequence joins TRBV18 and TRBJ2-1; TRBD1 might be the D (5 bases). Germline V gene data show CDR1 as KGHSH and CDR2 as LQKENI. This CDR3 region has 13 residues. The V end lost 2 bases, the J end lost 7 bases, and 9 bases lay between the germline ends.

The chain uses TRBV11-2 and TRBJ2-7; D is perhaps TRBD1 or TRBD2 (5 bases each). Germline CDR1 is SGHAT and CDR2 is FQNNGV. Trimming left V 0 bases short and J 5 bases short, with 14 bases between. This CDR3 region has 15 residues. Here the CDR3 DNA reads TGTGCCAGCAGCTTAGAATTGCAGGGAGTACACGAGCAGTACTTC. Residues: CASSLELQGVHEQYF. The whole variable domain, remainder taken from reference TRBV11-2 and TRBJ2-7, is EAGVAQSPRYKIIEKRQSVAFWCNPISGHATLYWYQQILGQGPKLLIQFQNNGVVDDSQLPKDRFSAERLKGVDSTLKIQPAKLEDSAVYLCASSLELQGVHEQYFGPGTRLTVT.

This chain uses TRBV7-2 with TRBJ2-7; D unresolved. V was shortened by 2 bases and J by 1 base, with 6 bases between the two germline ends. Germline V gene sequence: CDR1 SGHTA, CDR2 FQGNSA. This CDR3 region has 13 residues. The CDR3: CASSLSRSYEQYV. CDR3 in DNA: TGTGCCAGCAGCTTATCGAGGTCCTACGAGCAGTACGTC.

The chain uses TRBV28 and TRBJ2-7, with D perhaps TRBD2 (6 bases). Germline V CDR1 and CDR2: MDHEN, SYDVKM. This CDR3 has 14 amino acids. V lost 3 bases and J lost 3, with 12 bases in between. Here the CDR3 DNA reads TGTGCCAGCAGTTTGGCGGGACTCCACTACGAGCAGTACTTC. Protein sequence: CASSLAGLHYEQYF.

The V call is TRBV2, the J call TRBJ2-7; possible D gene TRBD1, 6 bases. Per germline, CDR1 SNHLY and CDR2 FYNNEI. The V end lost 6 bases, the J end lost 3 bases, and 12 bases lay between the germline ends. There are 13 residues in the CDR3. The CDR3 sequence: CASSSGQYYEQYV. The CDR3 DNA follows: TGTGCCAGCAGCTCCGGACAGTACTACGAGCAGTACGTC.